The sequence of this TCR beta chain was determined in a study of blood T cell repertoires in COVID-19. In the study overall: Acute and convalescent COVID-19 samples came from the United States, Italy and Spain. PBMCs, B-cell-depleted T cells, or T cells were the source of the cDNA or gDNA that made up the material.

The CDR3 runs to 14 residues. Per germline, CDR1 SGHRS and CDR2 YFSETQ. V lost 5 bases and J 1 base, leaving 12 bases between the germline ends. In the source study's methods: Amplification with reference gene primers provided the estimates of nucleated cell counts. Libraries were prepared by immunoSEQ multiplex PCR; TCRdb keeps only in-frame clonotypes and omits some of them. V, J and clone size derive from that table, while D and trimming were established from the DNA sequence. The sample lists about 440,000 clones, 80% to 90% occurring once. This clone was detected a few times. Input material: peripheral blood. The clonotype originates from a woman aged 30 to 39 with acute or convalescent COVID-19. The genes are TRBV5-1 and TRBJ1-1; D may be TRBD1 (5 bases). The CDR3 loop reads CASRVLQENTEAFF. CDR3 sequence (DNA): TGCGCCAGCAGGGTCCTACAGGAGAACACTGAAGCTTTCTTT.